These T cell receptor beta chains were read from a single sample in a study of shared clonotypes between healthy human individuals. Sequencing used immunoSEQ multiplex PCR; TCRdb keeps in-frame clones, though not all of them. The sample contains more than 150,000 clones, approximately 92% of which appear only once. Material: naive CD4+ T cells sorted from blood. The receptors here all came from a woman aged 25 to 39 in good health. Both conserved end residues are part of each CDR3. D genes are given only for firm matches. Where a row states a size, it is once, few, many or the class of an expanded clone; other rows omit it.

v_gene	j_gene	d_gene	abundance	CDR3aa	CDR3nt
TRBV7-9	TRBJ2-7	TRBD2	NA	CASRRTSARDEQYF	TGTGCCAGCAGAAGGACTAGCGCGAGGGATGAGCAGTACTTC
TRBV25-1	TRBJ2-7	TRBD1	NA	CASSRGQGGEQYF	TGTGCCAGCAGTAGGGGACAGGGCGGGGAGCAGTACTTC
TRBV27	TRBJ2-7	NA	NA	CASSRGGKLPYEQYF	TGTGCCAGCAGTCGTGGGGGCAAACTCCCCTACGAGCAGTACTTC
TRBV19	TRBJ1-1	NA	NA	CASSIDKSRNTEAFF	TGTGCCAGTAGTATAGATAAGTCAAGGAACACTGAAGCTTTCTTT
TRBV20-1	TRBJ2-5	NA	NA	CSAEGRETQYF	TGCAGTGCGGAGGGGCGGGAGACCCAGTACTTC
TRBV9	TRBJ2-5	TRBD2	once	CASSVTSGRETQYF	TGTGCCAGCAGCGTCACTAGCGGGAGGGAGACCCAGTACTTC
TRBV23-1	TRBJ2-7	NA	NA	CASSQFSGQSSYEQYF	TGCGCCAGCAGTCAATTTAGCGGCCAGAGCTCCTACGAGCAGTACTTC
TRBV4-1	TRBJ2-7	TRBD2	NA	CASSQERTSGNYEQYF	TGCGCCAGCAGCCAAGAACGGACTAGCGGGAACTACGAGCAGTACTTC
TRBV29-1	TRBJ2-2	TRBD2	NA	CSVNSGRNTGELFF	TGCAGCGTTAATAGCGGGAGGAACACCGGGGAGCTGTTTTTT
TRBV18	TRBJ2-6	TRBD2	NA	CASSPGLAGVSGANVLTF	TGTGCCAGCTCACCAGGACTAGCGGGCGTTTCTGGGGCCAACGTCCTGACTTTC
TRBV7-9	TRBJ1-2	NA	NA	CASSGNVYTF	TGTGCCAGCAGCGGGAATGTCTACACCTTC
TRBV7-2	TRBJ2-3	TRBD2	NA	CASSRGLAGESDTQYF	TGTGCCAGCAGTCGAGGACTAGCGGGAGAATCTGATACGCAGTATTTT
TRBV6-5	TRBJ2-2	NA	NA	CASSWGEPGELFF	TGTGCCAGCAGTTGGGGGGAACCCGGGGAGCTGTTTTTT
TRBV5-1	TRBJ1-3	TRBD1	once	CASSLGQGSSGNTIYF	TGCGCCAGCAGCTTGGGACAGGGGAGCTCTGGAAACACCATATATTTT
TRBV25-1	TRBJ1-1	NA	NA	CASSEYTWNTEAFF	TGTGCCAGCAGTGAATATACCTGGAACACTGAAGCTTTCTTT
TRBV5-1	TRBJ2-3	TRBD2	once	CASSLAGTSRSTDTQYF	TGCGCCAGCAGCTTGGCCGGGACTAGCCGGAGCACAGATACGCAGTATTTT
TRBV19	TRBJ1-3	NA	NA	CASSMLVISGNTIYF	TGTGCCAGTAGTATGCTGGTGATCTCTGGAAACACCATATATTTT
TRBV14	TRBJ2-6	NA	once	CASSQGKGKSGANVLTF	TGTGCCAGCAGCCAAGGGAAGGGGAAATCCGGGGCCAACGTCCTGACTTTC
TRBV28	TRBJ2-7	TRBD1	NA	CASNPPGQGIGEQYF	TGTGCCAGCAATCCCCCGGGACAGGGTATTGGCGAGCAGTACTTC
TRBV6-6	TRBJ1-4	NA	NA	CASRRSTVGEKLFF	TGTGCCAGCAGACGCTCGACAGTAGGGGAAAAACTGTTTTTT
TRBV28	TRBJ1-2	TRBD1	NA	CASSLTQGAREVYGYTF	TGTGCCAGCAGTTTAACACAGGGGGCGCGTGAGGTCTATGGCTACACCTTC
TRBV6-6	TRBJ1-5	TRBD1	NA	CASSLGTGGNQPQHF	TGTGCCAGCAGTCTCGGGACAGGGGGCAATCAGCCCCAGCATTTT
TRBV6-1	TRBJ1-1	NA	NA	CASSENFMTGGGLNTEAFF	TGTGCCAGCAGTGAAAATTTCATGACAGGAGGGGGGTTGAACACTGAAGCTTTCTTT
TRBV18	TRBJ2-3	TRBD2	NA	CASSPPGLAGMADTQYF	TGTGCCAGCTCACCACCGGGACTAGCGGGTATGGCAGATACGCAGTATTTT
TRBV5-1	TRBJ1-3	NA	NA	CASSIGQSSGNTIYF	TGCGCCAGCAGCATTGGACAGTCGTCTGGAAACACCATATATTTT
TRBV5-1	TRBJ2-7	NA	NA	CASSLQTDEQYF	TGCGCCAGCAGCTTGCAGACTGACGAGCAGTACTTC
TRBV28	TRBJ2-7	TRBD1	NA	CASSPQGSMYYEQYF	TGTGCCAGCAGCCCACAGGGGAGTATGTACTACGAGCAGTACTTC
TRBV28	TRBJ2-7	NA	NA	CASRGLGLSLNEQYF	TGTGCCAGCAGGGGACTGGGACTCTCTCTGAACGAGCAGTACTTC
TRBV28	TRBJ2-3	NA	NA	CATRGSTDTQYF	TGTGCCACCAGGGGAAGCACAGATACGCAGTATTTT
TRBV18	TRBJ2-7	TRBD1	once	CASSPPGQGLLSAYF	TGTGCCAGCTCACCCCCGGGACAGGGCCTTCTGAGTGCGTACTTC
TRBV5-1	TRBJ2-7	NA	NA	CASSRVGGSYEQYF	TGCGCCAGCAGCCGTGTGGGGGGTTCCTACGAGCAGTACTTC
TRBV18	TRBJ2-1	TRBD2	NA	CASSPVGSGSDNEQFF	TGTGCCAGCTCACCGGTGGGGAGCGGGAGTGACAATGAGCAGTTCTTC
TRBV28	TRBJ2-2	NA	NA	CASSPPEGEITGELFF	TGTGCCAGCAGTCCCCCCGAGGGGGAGATAACCGGGGAGCTGTTTTTT
TRBV5-1	TRBJ1-1	NA	NA	CASSLAREQTKWVLAEAFF	TGCGCCAGCAGCTTGGCCAGGGAACAGACAAAATGGGTTTTGGCTGAAGCTTTCTTT
TRBV28	TRBJ2-7	TRBD1	NA	CASSEGGDYDYEQYF	TGTGCCAGCAGTGAAGGGGGCGACTACGACTACGAGCAGTACTTC
TRBV28	TRBJ1-6	NA	NA	CASSPDLGQAWESPLHF	TGTGCCAGCAGCCCGGACTTGGGGCAGGCATGGGAATCACCCCTCCACTTT
TRBV5-4	TRBJ2-4	NA	NA	CASSFTGSGKNIQYF	TGTGCCAGCAGCTTTACGGGAAGTGGCAAAAACATTCAGTACTTC
TRBV6-1	TRBJ2-1	NA	once	CASKSGFYEQFF	TGTGCCAGCAAATCAGGGTTCTATGAGCAGTTCTTC
TRBV28	TRBJ1-1	TRBD1	NA	CASRSPGQGSWAFF	TGTGCCAGCAGGTCACCGGGACAGGGATCCTGGGCTTTCTTT
TRBV9	TRBJ2-5	TRBD1	NA	CASSQRQGVGETQYF	TGTGCCAGCAGCCAGAGACAGGGGGTGGGAGAGACCCAGTACTTC
TRBV28	TRBJ2-7	TRBD2	NA	CASSLGLASAYEQYF	TGTGCCAGCAGTTTAGGACTAGCTAGCGCCTACGAGCAGTACTTC
TRBV5-4	TRBJ2-7	NA	NA	CASSSYGYEQYF	TGTGCCAGCAGCTCTTACGGCTACGAGCAGTACTTC
TRBV7-6	TRBJ2-7	NA	NA	CASSFNRDSIQYF	TGTGCCAGCAGCTTTAACCGGGACTCCATCCAGTACTTC
TRBV6-5	TRBJ2-7	TRBD2	NA	CASRESGRAPYEQYF	TGTGCCAGCAGGGAGAGCGGGAGGGCTCCCTACGAGCAGTACTTC
TRBV28	TRBJ2-1	NA	NA	CASRAPGLYNNEQFF	TGTGCCAGCAGGGCCCCGGGACTTTATAACAATGAGCAGTTCTTC
TRBV10-2	TRBJ2-6	TRBD1	NA	CASGTESSGANVLTF	TGCGCCAGCGGGACAGAGAGCTCTGGGGCCAACGTCCTGACTTTC
TRBV18	TRBJ2-7	NA	NA	CASSPPNQQNEQYF	TGTGCCAGCTCACCACCCAACCAGCAAAACGAGCAGTACTTC
TRBV28	TRBJ2-5	NA	NA	CASSSGRLQETQYF	TGTGCCAGCAGTTCCGGGCGGCTCCAAGAGACCCAGTACTTC
TRBV27	TRBJ1-6	NA	NA	CASSPQAGNHNSPLHF	TGTGCCAGCAGTCCACAGGCCGGCAATCATAATTCACCCCTCCACTTT
TRBV19	TRBJ1-5	NA	NA	CASSISATGRQPQHF	TGTGCCAGTAGTATAAGTGCCACAGGGCGTCAGCCCCAGCATTTT
TRBV7-9	TRBJ2-3	TRBD2	NA	CASSPTGLAVLADTQYF	TGTGCCAGCAGCCCGACGGGACTAGCGGTATTAGCAGATACGCAGTATTTT
TRBV28	TRBJ1-5	NA	NA	CASSFWADNQPQHF	TGTGCCAGCAGTTTTTGGGCAGATAATCAGCCCCAGCATTTT
TRBV28	TRBJ2-5	TRBD1	once	CASSSGTVQETQYF	TGTGCCAGCAGTTCCGGGACAGTCCAAGAGACCCAGTACTTC
TRBV2	TRBJ2-2	TRBD2	NA	CASVTSGGTGELFF	TGTGCCAGCGTAACTAGCGGGGGCACCGGGGAGCTGTTTTTT
TRBV19	TRBJ1-5	TRBD1	once	CASSIQQGAGQPQHF	TGTGCCAGTAGTATCCAACAGGGGGCAGGCCAGCCCCAGCATTTT
TRBV19	TRBJ2-7	NA	NA	CASRRAGNYEQYF	TGTGCTAGTAGGCGGGCCGGGAACTACGAGCAGTACTTC
TRBV15	TRBJ2-1	TRBD2	NA	CATSRGGGRFNEQFF	TGTGCCACCAGCAGGGGGGGCGGGAGGTTCAATGAGCAGTTCTTC